This T cell receptor beta chain was documented in a study of blood T cell repertoires in COVID-19. Study-level information: The origin of the acute and convalescent COVID-19 samples was the United States, Italy and Spain.

The germline V gene has CDR1 SEHNR and CDR2 FQNEAQ (reference sequence). V was pared by 2 bases and J by 5 bases, with 6 bases of the junction left unmatched. This CDR3 comprises 17 residues. Study processing details: Nucleated cell counts were estimated from reference gene primer amplification. Data came from immunoSEQ multiplex PCR; TCRdb stores just in-frame clones and leaves some out. V, J and clone size reflect that table, while D and trimming were determined from the DNA. The sample consists of about 150,000 clones, approximately 90% of them appearing once. This clone was detected only once. V is TRBV7-9 and J is TRBJ1-6; the match to TRBD1 covers 10 bases. The TCR originated in a woman aged 40 to 55 with acute or convalescent COVID-19. Sequencing was carried out using peripheral blood. The CDR3 DNA is TGTGCCAGCAGCTTACCGACAGGGGGCTTAGATAATTCACCCCTCCACTTT. Amino acid sequence: CASSLPTGGLDNSPLHF.